The sequence of this TCR beta chain was determined in a study of identical twins. Overall study results and limits: Among beta out-of-frame sequences, excess sharing between twins appeared weaker. Partial confounding of zero-insertion analyses by invariant MAIT and iNKT cells was possible.

With respect to this clonotype: Its antigen is not identified.

MiXCR was run by TCRdb on the 5' RACE reads, yielding one entry per CDR3 protein. The table has fewer than 350,000 distinct CDR3 sequences, roughly 8.6% seen once; the top ten hold over 2%. Every donor was a healthy Caucasian. The CDR3 is made up of 14 amino acids. Trimming cost V 5 bases and J 1 base, with 10 bases left between them. Germline values: CDR1 SGHNT, CDR2 YENEEA. This sample also appeared in a second study, on yellow fever vaccine responses in identical twins.

Sequenced: memory (CD45RO+) T cells sorted from blood. The origin of this receptor is a woman aged 18-35 years in good health. This sequence joins TRBV11-3 and TRBJ2-3; D is perhaps TRBD1 or TRBD2 (5 bases each). The CDR3 here is CASSPRDGTDTQYF. The CDR3 bases are TGTGCCAGCAGCCCGAGGGACGGCACAGATACGCAGTATTTT.